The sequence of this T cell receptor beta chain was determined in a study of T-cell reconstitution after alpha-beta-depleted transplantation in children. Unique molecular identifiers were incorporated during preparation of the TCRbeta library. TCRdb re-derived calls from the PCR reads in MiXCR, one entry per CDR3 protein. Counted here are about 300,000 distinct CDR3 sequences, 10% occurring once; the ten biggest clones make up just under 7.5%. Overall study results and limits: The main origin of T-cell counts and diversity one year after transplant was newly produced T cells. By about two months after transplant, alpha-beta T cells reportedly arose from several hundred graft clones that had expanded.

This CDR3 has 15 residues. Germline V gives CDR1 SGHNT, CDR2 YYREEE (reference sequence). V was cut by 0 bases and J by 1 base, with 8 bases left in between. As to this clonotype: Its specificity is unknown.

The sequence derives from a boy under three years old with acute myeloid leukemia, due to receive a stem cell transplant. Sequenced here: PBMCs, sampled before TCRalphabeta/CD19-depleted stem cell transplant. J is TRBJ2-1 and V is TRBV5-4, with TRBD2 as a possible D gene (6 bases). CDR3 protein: CASSLDGRSYNEQFF. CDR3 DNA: TGTGCCAGCAGCTTGGATGGGAGGTCCTACAATGAGCAGTTCTTC.